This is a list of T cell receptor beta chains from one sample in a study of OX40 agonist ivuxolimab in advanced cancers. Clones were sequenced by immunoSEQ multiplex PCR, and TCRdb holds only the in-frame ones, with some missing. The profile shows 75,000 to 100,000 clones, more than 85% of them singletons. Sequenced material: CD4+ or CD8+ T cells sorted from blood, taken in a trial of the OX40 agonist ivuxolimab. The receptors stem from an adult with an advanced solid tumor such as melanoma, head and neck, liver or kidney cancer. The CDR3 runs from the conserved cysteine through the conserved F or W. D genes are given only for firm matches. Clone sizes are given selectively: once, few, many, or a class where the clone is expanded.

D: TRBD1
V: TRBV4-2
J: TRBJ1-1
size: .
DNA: TGTGCCAGCAGCCGAGGACAGGGGGCCCCTGAAGCTTTCTTT
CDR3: CASSRGQGAPEAFF

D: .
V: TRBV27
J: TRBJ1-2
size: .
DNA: TGTGCCAGCAGTTTATCGGGACATTCGCCTTATGGCTACACCTTC
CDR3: CASSLSGHSPYGYTF

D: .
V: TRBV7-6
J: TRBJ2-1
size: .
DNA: TGTGCCAGCAGCTTAGAGGCTAGCGCGGGCCACAATGAGCAGTTCTTC
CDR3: CASSLEASAGHNEQFF

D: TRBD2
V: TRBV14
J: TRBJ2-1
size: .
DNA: TGTGCCAGCAGCCCCTCACTAGCGGGGGGGAATGAGCAGTTCTTC
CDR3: CASSPSLAGGNEQFF

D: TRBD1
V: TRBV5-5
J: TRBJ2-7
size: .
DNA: TGTGCCAGCAGCTTAGGGACAGGGTTGTCCTACGAGCAGTACTTC
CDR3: CASSLGTGLSYEQYF

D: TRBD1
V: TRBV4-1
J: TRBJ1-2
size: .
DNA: TGCGCCAGCAGCCAAGCGACAGGGACGAGGGGCTACACCTTC
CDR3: CASSQATGTRGYTF

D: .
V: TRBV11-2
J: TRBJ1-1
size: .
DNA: TGTGCCAGCAGCTTGGGTACTGAAGCTTTCTTT
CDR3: CASSLGTEAFF

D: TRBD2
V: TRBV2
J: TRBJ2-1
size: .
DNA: TGTGCCAGCAGTGAACCGGGGGGTGCCTACAATGAGCAGTTCTTC
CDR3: CASSEPGGAYNEQFF

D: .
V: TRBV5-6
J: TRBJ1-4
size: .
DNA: TGTGCCAGCAGCTTGGAGGGGGATGGTCGGAATGAAAAACTGTTTTTT
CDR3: CASSLEGDGRNEKLFF

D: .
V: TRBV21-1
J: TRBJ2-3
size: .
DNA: TGTGCCAGCAGCGCGCCATTCAAGCGGGGGGGCGGTACGCAGTATTTT
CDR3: CASSAPFKRGGGTQYF

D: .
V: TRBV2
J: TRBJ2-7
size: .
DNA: TGTGCCAGCAGTGGGGGGGAGCAGTACTTC
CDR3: CASSGGEQYF

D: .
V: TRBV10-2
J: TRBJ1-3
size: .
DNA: TGCGCCAGCAGTGATGGGACTGGAAACACCATATATTTT
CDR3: CASSDGTGNTIYF

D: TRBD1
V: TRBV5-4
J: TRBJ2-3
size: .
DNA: TGTGCCAGCAGCTTGCCGACAGGGAGCACAGATACGCAGTATTTT
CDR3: CASSLPTGSTDTQYF

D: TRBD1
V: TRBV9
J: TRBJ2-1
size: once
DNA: TGTGCCAGCAGCGTACACAGGGGGAATGAGCAGTTCTTC
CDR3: CASSVHRGNEQFF

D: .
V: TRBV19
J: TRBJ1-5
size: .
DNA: TGTGCCAGTAGTATAATGGGAAATCAGCCCCAGCATTTT
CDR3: CASSIMGNQPQHF